The sequence of this T cell receptor beta chain was determined in a study of diagnostic markers for celiac disease (dated by TCRdb to 2019 to 2021). TCRdb records Illumina MiSeq as the sequencer. After TCRdb reprocessed the reads, each CDR3 protein sequence was kept as one row, without DNA. This sample's table has entries for thousands of distinct CDR3 sequences. Clones ranked in the top ten supply 9% to 10% of the sample. From a lookup of the germline V gene (reference sequence), CDR1 and CDR2 are LGHDT and YNNKEL. From the cysteine up to the phenylalanine, the CDR3 has a length of 14 residues. No DNA is given. No count is recorded, though its frequency marks this clonotype as large (0.1 to 1%). It lacks a known antigen.

The receptor chain draws on TRBV3-1 and TRBJ2-5; as DNA is missing, the TRBD2 call by TCRdb cannot be tested. Sequencing used either unsorted cells or a sorted T cell fraction (not recorded which). The sequence came from a human donor. This table probably holds off-target reads from a library built for another chain. CDR3 sequence: CASSHLSRPETQYF.